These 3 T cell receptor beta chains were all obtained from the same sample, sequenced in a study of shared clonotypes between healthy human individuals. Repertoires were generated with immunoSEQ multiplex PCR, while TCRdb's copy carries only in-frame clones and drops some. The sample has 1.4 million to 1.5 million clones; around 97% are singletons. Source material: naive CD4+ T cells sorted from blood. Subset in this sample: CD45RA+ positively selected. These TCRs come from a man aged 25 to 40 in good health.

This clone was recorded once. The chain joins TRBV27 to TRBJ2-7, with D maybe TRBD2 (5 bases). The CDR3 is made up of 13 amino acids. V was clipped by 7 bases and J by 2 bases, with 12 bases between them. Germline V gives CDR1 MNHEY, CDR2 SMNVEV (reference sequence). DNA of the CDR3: TGTGCCAGCACCCGGGGTCCGACCTACGAGCAGTACTTC. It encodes CASTRGPTYEQYF.

The CDR3 sequence: CASSLATSGATTGELFF. CDR3 DNA sequence: TGCGCCAGCAGCTTGGCGACTAGCGGAGCCACCACCGGGGAGCTGTTTTTT. The gene calls are TRBV5-1 and TRBJ2-2; 9 positions agree with TRBD2. This CDR3 is built from 17 residues. The germline gives CDR1 SGHRS, CDR2 YFSETQ. Trimming took 0 bases from V and 4 from J; bases not matched to a gene: 7.

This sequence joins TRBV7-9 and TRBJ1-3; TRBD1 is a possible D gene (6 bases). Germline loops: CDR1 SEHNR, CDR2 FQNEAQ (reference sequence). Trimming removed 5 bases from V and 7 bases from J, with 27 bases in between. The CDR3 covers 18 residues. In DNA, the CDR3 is TGTGCCAGCAGCACCTGGAGCGGGGGCAAAAAAGGATGGAACACCATATATTTT. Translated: CASSTWSGGKKGWNTIYF.